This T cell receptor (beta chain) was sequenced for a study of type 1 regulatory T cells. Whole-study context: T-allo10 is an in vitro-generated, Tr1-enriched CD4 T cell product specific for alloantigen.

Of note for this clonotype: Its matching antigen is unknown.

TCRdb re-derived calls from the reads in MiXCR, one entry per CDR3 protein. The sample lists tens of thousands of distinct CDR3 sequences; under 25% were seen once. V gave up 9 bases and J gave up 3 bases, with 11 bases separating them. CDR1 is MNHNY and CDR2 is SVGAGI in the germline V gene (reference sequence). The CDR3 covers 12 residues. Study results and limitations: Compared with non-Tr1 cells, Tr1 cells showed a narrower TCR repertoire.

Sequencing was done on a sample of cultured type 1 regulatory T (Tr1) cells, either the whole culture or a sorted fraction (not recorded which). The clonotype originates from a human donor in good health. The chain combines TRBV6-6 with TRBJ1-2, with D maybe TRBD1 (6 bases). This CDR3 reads CASFRTDYGYTF. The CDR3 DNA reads TGTGCCAGTTTCCGGACAGACTATGGCTACACCTTC.